The 18 T cell receptor beta chains presented below share a single source sample, sequenced in a study of blood T cell repertoires in COVID-19. Assay used: immunoSEQ multiplex PCR; TCRdb lists only in-frame clones, some missing. The sample contains 100,000 or so clones, about four fifths of which appear only once. Sequenced material: peripheral blood. These receptors all stem from an elderly woman with acute or convalescent COVID-19.

This clone was observed a few times. J is TRBJ2-3 and V is TRBV4-1; D gene uncertain. Germline V lookup: CDR1 MGHRA, CDR2 YSYEKL. This CDR3 has 13 residues. V was shortened by 1 base and J by 7 bases, with 9 bases between the two germline ends. The DNA for the CDR3 is TGCGCCAGCAGCCAAGTTTCCGGTTATACGCAGTATTTT. Its translation is CASSQVSGYTQYF.

This clone was seen only a few times. This chain uses TRBV19 with TRBJ2-3; TRBD1 matches 10 bases. Germline V lookup: CDR1 LNHDA, CDR2 SQIVND (reference sequence). The J segment lost 6 bases and the V segment lost 7 bases, leaving 13 bases of the junction unmatched. CDR3 size: 16 residues. CDR3 amino acids: CASTETAGTGADTQYF. CDR3 sequence (DNA): TGTGCCAGTACCGAAACTGCCGGGACAGGGGCCGATACGCAGTATTTT.

The chain is built from TRBV7-2 and TRBJ2-7; maybe TRBD1 (5 bases). The CDR3 contains 16 residues. Between the trimmed V and J ends, which lost 1 base and 3 bases, there was a span of 16 bases. The germline CDR1 and CDR2 sequences are SGHTA and FQGNSA. The CDR3 reads CASSLERTGRGYEQYF. The CDR3 region has the DNA TGTGCCAGCAGCTTAGAAAGAACAGGAAGGGGCTACGAGCAGTACTTC. Together with reference TRBV7-2 and TRBJ2-7, the CDR3 gives the full variable domain: GAGVSQSPSNKVTEKGKDVELRCDPISGHTALYWYRQSLGQGLEFLIYFQGNSAPDKSGLPSDRFSAERTGGSVSTLTIQRTQQEDSAVYLCASSLERTGRGYEQYFGPGTRLTVT.

The rearrangement uses TRBV19 and TRBJ2-1; perhaps TRBD2 as D (6 bases). V was clipped by 5 bases and J by 9 bases, with 8 bases between them. Germline loops: CDR1 LNHDA, CDR2 SQIVND (reference sequence). The CDR3 has 11 residues. DNA for the CDR3: TGTGCCAGTAGTTGGAGGGTTGAGCAGTTCTTC. Protein sequence: CASSWRVEQFF.

This sequence joins TRBV9 and TRBJ2-3; possibly TRBD2 for D (6 bases). The germline gives CDR1 SGDLS, CDR2 YYNGEE. The CDR3 runs to 14 residues. V was trimmed by 0 bases and J by 6 bases, leaving 11 bases between them. The CDR3 here is CASSVDSGIDTQYF. Written as DNA, the CDR3 is TGTGCCAGCAGCGTAGATAGCGGTATTGATACGCAGTATTTT.

Written as DNA, the CDR3 is TGCACCGCGTTGACACTAGCGGGAGGAACGATTTCCTACAATGAGCAGTTCTTC. Translation gives CTALTLAGGTISYNEQFF. J is TRBJ2-1 and V is TRBV29-1; 12 bases align to TRBD2. There are 18 residues in the CDR3. The germline V gene has CDR1 SQVTM and CDR2 ANQGSEA.

V and J are TRBV10-3 and TRBJ1-1; 7 bases line up with TRBD1. CDR3 length: 14 residues. The V and J ends lost 4 bases and 1 base, in that order; junction bases with no gene match: 3. Germline V lookup: CDR1 ENHRY, CDR2 SYGVKD. CDR3 sequence reads: CAISGGQRNTEAFF. The CDR3 region has the DNA TGTGCCATCAGTGGGGGACAGAGGAACACTGAAGCTTTCTTT.

This chain uses TRBV5-4 with TRBJ1-5; D unclear. Trimming pared 4 bases from V and 2 bases from J, leaving 19 bases between. Germline V gene sequence: CDR1 SGHNT, CDR2 YYREEE (reference sequence). This CDR3 comprises 17 residues. The CDR3 DNA reads as TGTGCCAGCAGCGGGCCCTGGTTACAGTCGGGCAATCAGCCCCAGCATTTT. Protein product: CASSGPWLQSGNQPQHF.

The chain is built from TRBV11-2 and TRBJ1-6, with no clear D. CDR1 is SGHAT and CDR2 is FQNNGV in the germline V gene. V was cut by 10 bases and J by 7 bases, with 11 bases left in between. The CDR3 is 12 amino acids. CDR3 sequence reads: CATSEANSPLHF. In DNA, the CDR3 is TGTGCCACCTCTGAAGCGAATTCACCCCTCCACTTT.

In its sample, this clone was seen once. The rearrangement uses TRBV28 and TRBJ2-7; the match to TRBD2 covers 8 bases. Germline V lookup: CDR1 MDHEN, CDR2 SYDVKM. The CDR3 is made up of 14 amino acids. J lost 0 bases, V lost 7 bases, and 5 bases had no gene match. CDR3 loop: CASTTSGSSYEQYF. CDR3 in DNA: TGTGCCAGCACTACTAGCGGAAGCTCCTACGAGCAGTACTTC.

This sequence joins TRBV29-1 and TRBJ1-5, with TRBD1 identical over 8 bases. This CDR3 has 13 residues. Per the germline V gene, CDR1 is SQVTM and CDR2 is ANQGSEA. With V trimmed by 6 bases and J by 4 bases, 5 bases remained unmatched. Here the CDR3 reads CSVQGQGNQPQHF. CDR3 sequence (DNA): TGCAGCGTCCAAGGACAGGGTAATCAGCCCCAGCATTTT.

J is TRBJ1-6 and V is TRBV5-1, with TRBD1 matching 7 bases. There are 14 residues in the CDR3. Germline values: CDR1 SGHRS, CDR2 YFSETQ. V shed 0 bases, J shed 7 bases, and the junction held 1 base outside the gene matches. The CDR3 protein is CASSLGDRNSPLHF. CDR3 nucleotide sequence: TGCGCCAGCAGCTTGGGGGACAGAAATTCACCCCTCCACTTT.

This rearrangement joins TRBV4-1 to TRBJ1-1, with a weak D call TRBD1 (5 bases). This CDR3 has 13 amino acids. Trimming pared 4 bases from V and 1 base from J, leaving 7 bases between. CDR1 and CDR2 (germline): MGHRA, YSYEKL. CDR3 bases: TGCGCCAGCAGCCGCCAGGGGAACACTGAAGCTTTCTTT. Translation gives CASSRQGNTEAFF.

This sequence joins TRBV29-1 and TRBJ1-2, with TRBD1 matching over 9 bases. The germline CDR1 and CDR2 sequences are SQVTM and ANQGSEA. V dropped 6 bases and J dropped 2; count of bases not matched to a gene: 4. The CDR3 sequence is 13 residues long. For the CDR3, the DNA is TGCAGCGTCTACAGGGGGCTAAACTATGGCTACACCTTC. Amino acid sequence: CSVYRGLNYGYTF.

The chain carries TRBV7-8 and TRBJ2-6; 8 bases fit TRBD1. J gave up 4 bases and V 5 bases, and 7 bases lay outside the gene matches. Looked up from germline, CDR1 is SGHVS and CDR2 is FQNEAQ. The CDR3 covers 16 residues. CDR3 DNA sequence: TGTGCCAGCAGCCCTTGGACAGGGCCCGGGGCCAACGTCCTGACTTTC. Protein sequence: CASSPWTGPGANVLTF.

This sequence joins TRBV11-3 and TRBJ2-1; D is unresolved. This CDR3 spans 15 amino acids. With 5 bases removed from V and 2 bases from J, the gap between germline ends came to 13 bases. Looked up from germline, CDR1 is SGHNT and CDR2 is YENEEA. CDR3 in amino acids: CASSRDISPYNEQFF. The CDR3 nucleotides are TGTGCCAGCAGCCGAGATATTAGCCCCTACAATGAGCAGTTCTTC.

The gene calls are TRBV7-9 and TRBJ1-2; weak D call: TRBD1 (5 bases). The CDR3 covers 13 residues. The germline V gene encodes CDR1 SEHNR and CDR2 FQNEAQ (reference sequence). V dropped 4 bases and J dropped 8 bases, with 14 bases sitting between them. The CDR3 DNA is TGTGCCAGCAGCTATAGTATCTCAGGGGGCTACACCTTC. This sequence encodes CASSYSISGGYTF. The full variable domain, its missing parts supplied by reference TRBV7-9 and TRBJ1-2, is DTGVSQNPRHKITKRGQNVTFRCDPISEHNRLYWYRQTLGQGPEFLTYFQNEAQLEKSRLLSDRFSAERPKGSFSTLEIQRTEQGDSAMYLCASSYSISGGYTFGSGTRLTVV.

This chain connects TRBV5-4 to TRBJ2-5, with TRBD1 as a possible D gene (5 bases). This CDR3 is built from 15 residues. Trimming removed 0 bases at V and 2 bases at J, with 11 bases between. In germline, CDR1 is SGHNT, CDR2 YYREEE (reference sequence). CDR3 nucleotide sequence: TGTGCCAGCAGCTTGGTTCGCAGGGAACAAGAGACCCAGTACTTC. Its translation is CASSLVRREQETQYF.